This section outlines one TCR beta chain sequence together with its context. The record originates from a study of blood T cell repertoires in COVID-19. Study-level information: The cDNA or gDNA used as material had been derived from T cells, B-cell-depleted T cells, or PBMCs.

Here immunoSEQ multiplex PCR was the method, and the copy in TCRdb shows in-frame clones only, minus some. The sample shows around 250,000 clones, roughly 82% of them seen only once. Germline CDR1 and CDR2: SGHTA and FQGNSA. The J segment lost 6 bases and the V segment lost 1 base, leaving 2 bases of the junction unmatched. The CDR3 has 13 residues. This clonotype was sampled from a woman older than 75 with COVID-19, enrolled during active disease. Sequencing was carried out using peripheral blood. The rearrangement joins TRBV7-2 to TRBJ2-7, with 8 positions matching TRBD2. The CDR3: CASSLVRGGEQYF. DNA of the CDR3: TGTGCCAGCAGCTTAGTACGGGGGGGCGAGCAGTACTTC.